These 14 T cell receptor beta chains share one sample of origin, sequenced in a study of T cell responses to AZD1222 COVID-19 vaccine. Method: immunoSEQ multiplex PCR; TCRdb's copy keeps in-frame clones and lacks some. This table holds some 110,000 clones, 85% to 90% found once. This specimen consisted of peripheral blood, obtained 28 days after the second AZD1222 dose. The receptors originated from an adult who received the AZD1222 COVID-19 vaccine.

This chain links TRBV5-4 with TRBJ2-5; D call uncertain. This CDR3 region has 13 residues. The V gene's germline CDR1 is SGHNT and CDR2 YYREEE (reference sequence). Between the trimmed V and J ends, which lost 1 base and 5 bases, there was a span of 9 bases. Here the CDR3 DNA reads TGTGCCAGCAGCTTGCGAATGGGGGAGACCCAGTACTTC. This gives the protein CASSLRMGETQYF.

CDR3 protein: CASSLGARNEQFF. The CDR3 DNA sequence: TGTGCCAGCAGCTTAGGGGCTCGGAATGAGCAGTTCTTC. The J gene is TRBJ2-1, the V gene TRBV7-9; unclear D gene. The ends were cut back, 1 base at V and 7 bases at J, with 8 bases in the middle. Germline lookup yields CDR1 SEHNR and CDR2 FQNEAQ (reference sequence). The CDR3 is made up of 13 amino acids.

The chain has TRBV4-3 and TRBJ1-5; D ambiguous. Germline assignment: CDR1 LGHNA and CDR2 YSLEER. This CDR3 comprises 15 residues. The V end was cut by 0 bases, the J end by 2 bases, with 8 bases between. The chain's CDR3 is CASSQDLRRNQPQHF. In DNA, the CDR3 is TGCGCCAGCAGCCAAGATCTCAGACGCAATCAGCCCCAGCATTTT.

V and J are TRBV28 and TRBJ1-2, with D uncertain. Trimming pared 8 bases from V and 5 bases from J, leaving 12 bases between. Per the germline V gene, CDR1 is MDHEN and CDR2 is SYDVKM. The CDR3 is 12 residues long. The CDR3 loop is CASGLQEYGYTF. The CDR3 nucleotides read TGTGCCAGCGGCTTGCAGGAATATGGCTACACCTTC.

The rearrangement links TRBV27 to TRBJ1-2, with unresolved D. Germline loops: CDR1 MNHEY, CDR2 SMNVEV (reference sequence). The CDR3 consists of 15 residues. V dropped 3 bases and J dropped 4 bases, with 15 bases sitting between them. This CDR3 is CASSLQPDGSYGYTF. Here the CDR3 DNA reads TGTGCCAGCAGTTTGCAACCGGACGGGAGCTATGGCTACACCTTC.

This chain joins TRBV7-9 and TRBJ1-4, with D possibly matching TRBD1 (5 bases). The germline CDR1 and CDR2 sequences are SEHNR and FQNEAQ (reference sequence). The V gene lost 7 bases and the J gene lost 2 bases, with 11 bases spanning the gap. This CDR3 is 14 amino acids long. Written as DNA, the CDR3 is TGTGCCAGCACCCCTCGGGGGACTAATGAAAAACTGTTTTTT. This codes for CASTPRGTNEKLFF.

The chain uses TRBV6-5 and TRBJ1-2, with D maybe TRBD1 (5 bases). The V gene's germline CDR1 is MNHEY and CDR2 SVGAGI. V was clipped by 8 bases and J by 1 base, with 11 bases between them. The length of the CDR3 is 13 residues. CDR3 nucleotide sequence: TGTGCCAGCGGGAGGGGCGGTAACTATGGCTACACCTTC. Protein: CASGRGGNYGYTF.

V usage is TRBV29-1 and J usage is TRBJ2-5; a possible D gene is TRBD2 (6 bases). The CDR3 has 12 residues. The germline gives CDR1 SQVTM, CDR2 ANQGSEA. V lost 8 bases and J 4 bases, leaving 14 bases between the germline ends. In DNA form, the CDR3 reads TGCAGCTTCCGGGGGATATTAGAGACCCAGTACTTC. Its translation: CSFRGILETQYF.

V and J are TRBV5-4 and TRBJ1-2, with TRBD1 matching over 10 bases. The CDR3 contains 14 residues. CDR1 SGHNT and CDR2 YYREEE come from the germline V gene (reference sequence). The J segment lost 7 bases and the V segment lost 4 bases, leaving 7 bases of the junction unmatched. CDR3 DNA sequence: TGTGCCAGCAGCCCGCTCGACAGGGGGCTTGGCTACACCTTC. Translated, it gives CASSPLDRGLGYTF.

The rearrangement uses TRBV5-4 and TRBJ1-2; no definite D call. Germline CDR1 and CDR2: SGHNT and YYREEE (reference sequence). The CDR3 covers 15 residues. V was shortened by 0 bases and J by 1 base, with 10 bases between the two germline ends. CDR3 in DNA: TGTGCCAGCAGCTTGGTGGGCGGTTATAACTATGGCTACACCTTC. This codes for CASSLVGGYNYGYTF.

On this clone itself: This sample includes further DNA sequences coding for the same CDR3. CDR3 nucleotides: TGTGCCAGCAGTTTAGGAGAAAAACTGTTTTTT. This translates into CASSLGEKLFF. The chain employs TRBV12-3 or TRBV12-4 and TRBJ1-4; no reliable D call. Trimming removed 1 base from V and 8 bases from J, with 2 bases in between. The CDR3 consists of 11 residues.

This rearrangement joins TRBV5-1 to TRBJ2-5, with D perhaps matching TRBD2 (5 bases). Per germline, CDR1 SGHRS and CDR2 YFSETQ. Trimming removed 0 bases at V and 1 base at J, with 7 bases between. This CDR3 has 14 amino acids. In DNA form, the CDR3 reads TGCGCCAGCAGCTTGGGACTAAGCCAAGAGACCCAGTACTTC. Translating gives CASSLGLSQETQYF.

The J gene is TRBJ1-1, the V gene TRBV4-1; the D is unclear. The germline V gene encodes CDR1 MGHRA and CDR2 YSYEKL. This CDR3 is 14 amino acids long. Trimming removed 4 bases at V and 1 base at J, with 10 bases between. The CDR3 sequence is CASSRGLGNTEAFF. The CDR3, as DNA: TGCGCCAGCAGCCGCGGGTTAGGGAACACTGAAGCTTTCTTT.

The gene calls are TRBV6-4 and TRBJ1-6; perhaps TRBD1 as D (5 bases). Germline CDR1 reads MRHNA; CDR2 reads SNTAGT. CDR3 length equals 14 residues. Trimming cost V 3 bases and J 9 bases, with 12 bases left between them. The CDR3 nucleotides are TGTGCCAGCAGTGAGAGGGGCCGGGGTTCACCCCTCCACTTT. Translated: CASSERGRGSPLHF.